These 25 T cell receptor beta chains were all obtained from the same sample, sequenced in a study of blood T cells in healthy people across ages. A sample-barcoded 5' primer and a J-beta primer mix were used in a second PCR of roughly 6 to 11 cycles. TCRdb re-called the 5' RACE reads through MiXCR, storing one row per CDR3 protein. Among some 700,000 distinct CDR3 sequences listed, approximately 43% were seen once. Specimen: blood. Receptor source: a woman in her sixties in good health.

This chain uses TRBV7-2 with TRBJ2-1; 7 nucleotides align to TRBD1. CDR3 length equals 16 residues. CDR1 and CDR2 (germline): SGHTA, FQGNSA. J was trimmed by 13 bases and V by 0 bases; bases with no gene match: 15. The CDR3 loop reads CASSLATGLKVETQFF. The DNA for the CDR3 is TGTGCCAGCAGCTTAGCGACAGGGCTCAAGGTAGAGACCCAGTTCTTC.

The chain employs TRBV5-5 and TRBJ2-7, with D hard to call. Trimming cost V 6 bases and J 0 bases, with 13 bases left between them. CDR3 length: 14 amino acids. Germline V gives CDR1 SGHKS, CDR2 YYEKEE (reference sequence). The CDR3 DNA reads TGTGCCAGCAACAACGGAATAAGCTCCTACGAGCAGTACTTC. The encoded protein is CASNNGISSYEQYF.

This sequence joins TRBV30 and TRBJ2-1; D unresolved. Between the trimmed V and J ends, which lost 1 base and 0 bases, there was a span of 7 bases. Germline CDR1 is GTSNPN and CDR2 is SVGIG (reference sequence). The CDR3 sequence is 14 residues long. The CDR3, as DNA: TGTGCCTGGAGTGCGGGCCCCTCCTACAATGAGCAGTTCTTC. Translation: CAWSAGPSYNEQFF. The variable domain in full, with the rest retrieved from reference TRBV30 and TRBJ2-1, is SQTIHQWPATLVQPVGSPLSLECTVEGTSNPNLYWYRQAAGRGLQLLFYSVGIGQISSEVPQNLSASRPQDRQFILSSKKLLLSDSGFYLCAWSAGPSYNEQFFGPGTRLTVL.

The genes are TRBV6-5 and TRBJ2-7; 7 nucleotides line up with TRBD2. V shed 0 bases and J 4 bases; nucleotides not matched to a gene: 15. This CDR3 contains 18 residues. In germline, CDR1 is MNHEY, CDR2 SVGAGI. CDR3 protein: CASSYSSSGGTWGYEQYF. The DNA for the CDR3 is TGTGCCAGCAGTTACTCGTCTAGCGGAGGGACCTGGGGATACGAGCAGTACTTC.

This clonotype was recorded only once. V is TRBV12-3 or TRBV12-4 and J is TRBJ2-4; weak D call: TRBD2 (5 bases). This CDR3 has 16 amino acids. The V and J ends lost 3 bases and 0 bases respectively, with 12 bases between them. CDR3 loop: CASSFRGEEAKNIQYF. The CDR3 bases are TGTGCCAGCAGTTTTCGGGGTGAAGAAGCCAAAAACATTCAGTACTTC.

In the case of this clonotype: An end of the junction does not agree with germline; a read error may underlie this. This chain connects TRBV27 to TRBJ2-2; D unresolved. The germline V gene has CDR1 MNHEY and CDR2 SMNVEV (reference sequence). The CDR3 consists of 16 residues. The DNA for the CDR3 is TGTGCCAGCAGTCGTTACCTCCTACGCAACAGCGGGGAGCTGTTTTTT. Translating it yields CASSRYLLRNSGELFF.

The V call is TRBV7-2, the J call TRBJ1-1, with TRBD1 matching 9 bases. Germline values: CDR1 SGHTA, CDR2 FQGNSA. V shed 1 base and J 4 bases; nucleotides not matched to a gene: 7. The CDR3 length is 16 residues. DNA of the CDR3: TGTGCCAGCAGCTTAGGGGCCGGGACAGGGAGCACTGAAGCTTTCTTT. This encodes CASSLGAGTGSTEAFF.

This clonotype was seen a handful of times. This CDR3 reads CASSLLDTNYGYTF. The CDR3 nucleotides are TGCGCCAGCAGTCTCCTCGACACAAACTATGGCTACACCTTC. The V and J genes are TRBV5-1 and TRBJ1-2; D uncertain. Per the germline V gene, CDR1 is SGHRS and CDR2 is YFSETQ. CDR3 length: 14 amino acids. V lost 5 bases and J lost 2, with 13 bases in between.

A few counts support this clonotype. This chain uses TRBV12-3 or TRBV12-4 with TRBJ2-1; D gene uncertain. This CDR3 has 10 residues. V lost 8 bases, J lost 10 bases, and 9 bases lay in between. CDR3 nucleotide sequence: TGTGCCAGCGGTGTCCGGGAGCAGTTCTTC. It specifies CASGVREQFF.

The CDR3 coding sequence is TGCGCCAGCAGCCAAGAAGGGGACTATAATTCACCCCTCCACTTT. Amino acids: CASSQEGDYNSPLHF. The chain uses TRBV4-1 and TRBJ1-6; a weak D match, TRBD1 (5 bases). This CDR3 is built from 15 residues. The V and J ends lost 0 bases and 3 bases respectively, with 6 bases between them. Per germline, CDR1 MGHRA and CDR2 YSYEKL.

This chain joins TRBV7-2 and TRBJ2-1, with D perhaps matching TRBD2 (5 bases). Germline V gene sequence: CDR1 SGHTA, CDR2 FQGNSA. Between the trimmed V and J ends, which lost 5 bases and 4 bases, there was a span of 12 bases. The CDR3 has 14 residues. The CDR3 coding sequence is TGTGCCAGCAGCCGCCGGGGAGCGTACAATGAGCAGTTCTTC. Its translation: CASSRRGAYNEQFF.

This chain connects TRBV6-1 to TRBJ1-6; 10 positions match TRBD1. Looked up from germline, CDR1 is MNHNS and CDR2 is SASEGT. The J segment lost 5 bases and the V segment lost 10 bases, leaving 11 bases of the junction unmatched. This CDR3 region has 16 residues. As DNA, the CDR3 is TGTGCCAACAGGGCCGGGACAGGGGTAGATAATTCACCCCTCCACTTT. Translating it yields CANRAGTGVDNSPLHF.

The chain links TRBV20-1 to TRBJ2-1; D is ambiguous. With 1 base removed from V and 4 bases from J, the gap between germline ends came to 14 bases. CDR3 length equals 15 residues. Per the germline V gene, CDR1 is DFQATT and CDR2 is SNEGSKA (reference sequence). In DNA form, the CDR3 reads TGCAGTGCTAGAGTCGCGGACCTTGATTACAATGAGCAGTTCTTC. It is translated as CSARVADLDYNEQFF.

As concerns this clonotype: With a much larger clone just one base away, this may be a read error. The V gene is TRBV7-7, the J gene TRBJ2-1; D could derive from TRBD1 or TRBD2 (5 bases each). This CDR3 contains 13 residues. The germline V gene encodes CDR1 SSHAT and CDR2 FNYEAQ (reference sequence). The CDR3 is CASSRDVYNEQFF. The CDR3 nucleotides are TGTGCTAGCAGCCGGGACGTCTACAATGAGCAGTTCTTC.

The chain recombines TRBV3-1 with TRBJ2-4; D possibly corresponds to TRBD1 (5 bases). CDR1 and CDR2 from the germline V gene are LGHDT and YNNKEL (reference sequence). V was pared by 5 bases and J by 0 bases, with 14 bases between. This CDR3 contains 16 residues. CDR3 DNA: TGTGCCAGCAGCTCTCGACAGATTCTAGCCAAAAACATTCAGTACTTC. It is translated as CASSSRQILAKNIQYF.

The rearrangement joins TRBV7-2 to TRBJ1-5, with D possibly matching TRBD1 (6 bases). Trimming took off 5 bases at V and 11 bases at J, with 19 bases between the two ends. This CDR3 spans 14 amino acids. Per the germline V gene, CDR1 is SGHTA and CDR2 is FQGNSA. CDR3 bases: TGTGCCAGCAGCCCTACGGGGGGGCACTCGGCCCAGCATTTT. Amino acids: CASSPTGGHSAQHF. Based on the CDR3 plus reference TRBV7-2 and TRBJ1-5, the full variable domain is GAGVSQSPSNKVTEKGKDVELRCDPISGHTALYWYRQSLGQGLEFLIYFQGNSAPDKSGLPSDRFSAERTGGSVSTLTIQRTQQEDSAVYLCASSPTGGHSAQHFGDGTRLSIL.

This clonotype was detected only a few times. V and J are TRBV6-5 and TRBJ2-3, with 12 nucleotides matching TRBD2. Trimming cost V 7 bases and J 2 bases; bases outside gene matches: 7. This CDR3 spans 16 amino acids. The germline V gene has CDR1 MNHEY and CDR2 SVGAGI. CDR3 bases: TGTGCCAGCACCTCGCGGACTAGCGGGATCACAGATACGCAGTATTTT. Its protein product is CASTSRTSGITDTQYF.

The chain joins TRBV29-1 to TRBJ1-1; D is undetermined. The CDR3 has 12 residues. Germline V gene lookup returns CDR1 SQVTM and CDR2 ANQGSEA. The V gene lost 7 bases and the J gene lost 5 bases, with 14 bases spanning the gap. The CDR3 is CSARTEFTEAFF. CDR3 sequence (DNA): TGCAGCGCTAGAACAGAATTTACTGAAGCTTTCTTT. The entire variable domain, with the rest obtained from reference TRBV29-1 and TRBJ1-1, is as follows: SAVISQKPSRDICQRGTSLTIQCQVDSQVTMMFWYRQQPGQSLTLIATANQGSEATYESGFVIDKFPISRPNLTFSTLTVSNMSPEDSSIYLCSARTEFTEAFFGQGTRLTVV.

In this sample, this clonotype turned up many times. CDR3 in DNA: TGCAGCGTTGAACGAGCCGATCAGGGTGAGCAGTACTTC. Protein sequence: CSVERADQGEQYF. The chain employs TRBV29-1 and TRBJ2-7; possibly TRBD1 for D (5 bases). Trimming removed 2 bases from V and 7 bases from J, with 15 bases in between. The CDR3 totals 13 residues. The germline V gene has CDR1 SQVTM and CDR2 ANQGSEA.

V usage is TRBV4-2 and J usage is TRBJ1-4, with D unresolved. CDR1 is LGHNA, CDR2 YNFKEQ, per germline. The CDR3 length is 16 residues. Trimming removed 0 bases from V and 3 bases from J, with 11 bases in between. DNA for the CDR3: TGTGCCAGCAGCCAAGATTTATCCAGGCCTAATGAAAAACTGTTTTTT. It is translated as CASSQDLSRPNEKLFF.

The chain combines TRBV7-2 with TRBJ2-7; D is undetermined. CDR1 SGHTA and CDR2 FQGNSA come from the germline V gene. This CDR3 has 13 residues. Trimming removed 5 bases at V and 1 base at J, with 9 bases between. The CDR3 reads CASSHTLSYEQYF. The CDR3, as DNA: TGTGCCAGCAGCCACACACTTTCCTACGAGCAGTACTTC.

The rearrangement joins TRBV3-1 to TRBJ2-5; D might be TRBD1 or TRBD2, each matching 5 bases. This CDR3 has 14 residues. The germline V gene has CDR1 LGHDT and CDR2 YNNKEL (reference sequence). The V end lost 7 bases, the J end lost 5 bases, and 17 bases lay between the germline ends. In DNA, the CDR3 is TGTGCCAGCACCAATGGGGACCGAGAGGAGACCCAGTACTTC. The encoded protein is CASTNGDREETQYF.

This clonotype was counted only a few times. The V and J genes are TRBV11-2 and TRBJ2-7; 7 bases are shared with TRBD2. Germline V gene data show CDR1 as SGHAT and CDR2 as FQNNGV. CDR3 length: 15 residues. The V segment lost 7 bases and the J segment 3 bases; nucleotides outside the gene matches: 12. For the CDR3, the DNA is TGTGCCAGCACAACCCTATGGACTAGAGACTACGAGCAGTACTTC. It encodes CASTTLWTRDYEQYF. Full variable domain (rest looked up from reference TRBV11-2 and TRBJ2-7): EAGVAQSPRYKIIEKRQSVAFWCNPISGHATLYWYQQILGQGPKLLIQFQNNGVVDDSQLPKDRFSAERLKGVDSTLKIQPAKLEDSAVYLCASTTLWTRDYEQYFGPGTRLTVT.

The rearrangement uses TRBV6-1 and TRBJ1-1; D unclear. Trimming removed 8 bases from V and 0 bases from J, with 10 bases in between. This CDR3 comprises 13 residues. From germline, CDR1 is MNHNS and CDR2 SASEGT. The CDR3 bases are TGTGCCAGCGTCGGCAGGCTGAACACTGAAGCTTTCTTT. This gives the protein CASVGRLNTEAFF.

This clonotype was seen a handful of times. This chain connects TRBV29-1 to TRBJ1-1, with no clear D. Per the germline V gene, CDR1 is SQVTM and CDR2 is ANQGSEA. The CDR3 sequence is 9 residues long. V shed 3 bases and J shed 6 bases, with 2 bases lying between them. The CDR3 spells CSVDAEAFF. CDR3 bases: TGCAGCGTTGACGCTGAAGCTTTCTTT.